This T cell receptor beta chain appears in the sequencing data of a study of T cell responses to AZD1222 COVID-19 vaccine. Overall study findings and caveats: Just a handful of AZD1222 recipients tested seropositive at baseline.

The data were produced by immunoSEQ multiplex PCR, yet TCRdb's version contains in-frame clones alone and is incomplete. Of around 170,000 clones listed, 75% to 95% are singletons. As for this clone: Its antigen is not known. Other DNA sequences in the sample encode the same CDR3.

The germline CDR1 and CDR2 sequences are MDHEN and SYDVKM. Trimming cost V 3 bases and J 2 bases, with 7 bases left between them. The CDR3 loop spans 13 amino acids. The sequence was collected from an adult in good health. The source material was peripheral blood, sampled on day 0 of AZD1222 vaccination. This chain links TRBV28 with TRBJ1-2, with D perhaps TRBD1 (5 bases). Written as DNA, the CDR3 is TGTGCCAGCAGTTTCGGGGGAAACTATGGCTACACCTTC. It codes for CASSFGGNYGYTF.